These 25 T cell receptor beta chains were sequenced from one sample in a study of T cell responses to AZD1222 COVID-19 vaccine. TCRdb's copy holds only in-frame clones and misses some; the assay was immunoSEQ multiplex PCR. The table lists 120,000 or so clones, about 85% of them singletons, with 1.5% to 2% in the top ten. Sequencing was performed on peripheral blood, taken on day 0 of AZD1222 vaccination. These receptors came from an adult in good health.

V and J are TRBV27 and TRBJ2-7; possibly TRBD2 for D (5 bases). Germline V gives CDR1 MNHEY, CDR2 SMNVEV (reference sequence). The CDR3 length is 14 residues. The V gene lost 0 bases and the J gene lost 2 bases, with 8 bases spanning the gap. DNA of the CDR3: TGTGCCAGCAGTTTATCGGAGCGGCCCTACGAGCAGTACTTC. Its protein is CASSLSERPYEQYF.

The chain joins TRBV13 to TRBJ2-3; 13 positions agree with TRBD2. Per the germline V gene, CDR1 is PRHDT and CDR2 is FYEKMQ (reference sequence). V was pared by 5 bases and J by 0 bases, with 8 bases of the junction left unmatched. The CDR3 contains 18 residues. For the CDR3, the DNA is TGTGCCAGCAGCCAACTAGCGGGGGGGCAATCTAGCACAGATACGCAGTATTTT. It yields the protein CASSQLAGGQSSTDTQYF.

The chain has TRBV11-2 and TRBJ1-6; tentative D call: TRBD1 (5 bases). The V gene lost 6 bases and the J gene lost 3 bases, with 12 bases spanning the gap. Germline CDR1 SGHAT, CDR2 FQNNGV. The CDR3 spans 15 residues. The CDR3 here is CASRGGTLYNSPLHF. The CDR3 DNA sequence: TGTGCCAGCAGGGGCGGGACCCTCTATAATTCACCCCTCCACTTT.

The chain carries TRBV7-9 and TRBJ2-7; the D gene could be TRBD1 or TRBD2 (5 bases each). Per germline, CDR1 SEHNR and CDR2 FQNEAQ (reference sequence). Trimming cost V 5 bases and J 0 bases, with 17 bases left between them. The CDR3 length is 16 residues. The CDR3: CASSGLPGTGSYEQYF. CDR3 sequence (DNA): TGTGCCAGCAGCGGGCTGCCCGGGACCGGCTCCTACGAGCAGTACTTC.

V usage is TRBV6-1 and J usage is TRBJ2-7, with TRBD2 matching over 12 bases. The CDR3 is made up of 19 amino acids. J lost 0 bases, V lost 2 bases, and 11 bases had no gene match. Germline V CDR1 and CDR2: MNHNS, SASEGT. The CDR3 loop is CASSEFVGTSGSISYEQYF. The CDR3 coding sequence is TGTGCCAGCAGTGAATTTGTAGGGACTAGCGGGTCCATCTCCTACGAGCAGTACTTC.

The chain is built from TRBV9 and TRBJ1-1; TRBD1 aligns across 7 bases. V lost 4 bases and J lost 4; bases outside the gene matches: 16. The CDR3 is made up of 17 amino acids. Germline V CDR1 and CDR2: SGDLS, YYNGEE. Here the CDR3 DNA reads TGTGCCAGCAGCCCTCGGGGGAGGGGGCGAAGGGGCACTGAAGCTTTCTTT. Amino acid sequence: CASSPRGRGRRGTEAFF.

The CDR3 sequence is CASSRLIINEKLFF. The DNA of the CDR3 is TGTGCCAGCAGTAGACTCATCATTAATGAAAAACTGTTTTTT. This chain uses TRBV2 with TRBJ1-4; D not resolved. From germline, CDR1 is SNHLY and CDR2 FYNNEI. V was cut by 5 bases and J by 4 bases, with 11 bases left in between. The CDR3 contains 14 residues.

This clone was seen a handful of times. J is TRBJ2-5 and V is TRBV7-7; D uncertain. V was shortened by 5 bases and J by 3 bases, with 10 bases between the two germline ends. CDR1 and CDR2 (germline): SSHAT, FNYEAQ (reference sequence). This CDR3 spans 13 amino acids. The CDR3 loop is CASSPRPKETQYF. As DNA, the CDR3 is TGTGCCAGCAGCCCCCGACCAAAAGAGACCCAGTACTTC.

The V and J genes are TRBV4-1 and TRBJ1-5; D possibly corresponds to TRBD1 (6 bases). With 4 bases removed from V and 5 bases from J, the gap between germline ends came to 18 bases. Germline V CDR1 and CDR2: MGHRA, YSYEKL. There are 16 residues in the CDR3. The CDR3 region is CASSLLGQGIDQPQHF. As DNA, the CDR3 is TGCGCCAGCAGCCTTTTGGGCCAGGGGATAGATCAGCCCCAGCATTTT.

The V and J genes are TRBV5-6 and TRBJ1-6, with TRBD1 matching 10 bases. The CDR3 sequence is 19 residues long. V dropped 3 bases and J dropped 6; count of bases not matched to a gene: 15. Looked up from germline, CDR1 is SGHDT and CDR2 is YYEEEE. In DNA form, the CDR3 reads TGTGCCAGCAGCTCGAAGACAGGGGGCCTAACAAGTCTTAATTCACCCCTCCACTTT. It translates to CASSSKTGGLTSLNSPLHF.

The chain joins TRBV19 to TRBJ1-6, with D unresolved. V gave up 5 bases and J gave up 14 bases, with 13 bases separating them. The CDR3 spans 12 residues. Germline values: CDR1 LNHDA, CDR2 SQIVND (reference sequence). CDR3 sequence (DNA): TGTGCCAGTAGTTCCCGACAATTATCCCTCCACTTT. The encoded protein is CASSSRQLSLHF.

The V call is TRBV6-5, the J call TRBJ2-1, with a tentative D call TRBD2 (7 bases). CDR1 is MNHEY, CDR2 SVGAGI, per germline. The CDR3 totals 15 residues. Trimming removed 6 bases at V and 7 bases at J, with 19 bases between. CDR3 DNA: TGTGCCAGCAGGCTCGGGGGGCCCCGTTCAAATGAGCAGTTCTTC. It yields the protein CASRLGGPRSNEQFF.

This sequence joins TRBV19 and TRBJ2-7; a possible D gene is TRBD1 (6 bases). CDR3 length equals 13 residues. CDR1 LNHDA and CDR2 SQIVND come from the germline V gene (reference sequence). V lost 10 bases and J lost 4, with 17 bases in between. As DNA, the CDR3 is TGTGCCACCGGACAAGGGACATCATACGAGCAGTACTTC. It is translated as CATGQGTSYEQYF.

In nucleotides, the CDR3 is TGTGCCAGCAGCCCAACTTGGGGGTCCAATCAGCCCCAGCATTTT. The encoded protein is CASSPTWGSNQPQHF. V and J are TRBV7-8 and TRBJ1-5; a weak D match, TRBD1 (5 bases). The germline V and J ends were trimmed by 5 bases and 3 bases, with 14 bases remaining between them. The CDR3 is made up of 15 amino acids. Germline V CDR1 and CDR2: SGHVS, FQNEAQ.

The chain combines TRBV19 with TRBJ1-1; 10 positions match TRBD1. The CDR3 is 13 amino acids. The V segment lost 8 bases and the J segment 3 bases; nucleotides outside the gene matches: 3. Germline V gene sequence: CDR1 LNHDA, CDR2 SQIVND (reference sequence). This CDR3 reads CASQDRGYTEAFF. CDR3 coding DNA: TGTGCCAGTCAGGACAGGGGGTACACTGAAGCTTTCTTT.

This clone was detected only once. V is TRBV6-5 and J is TRBJ1-6; unclear D gene. The CDR3 runs to 16 residues. V shed 0 bases and J shed 7 bases, with 13 bases lying between them. The germline V gene encodes CDR1 MNHEY and CDR2 SVGAGI. The CDR3 spells CASSYSPAARNSPLHF. CDR3 bases: TGTGCCAGCAGTTACTCTCCGGCCGCGCGGAATTCACCCCTCCACTTT.

The chain has TRBV5-5 and TRBJ2-7, with D unresolved. Germline assignment: CDR1 SGHKS and CDR2 YYEKEE (reference sequence). This CDR3 has 14 amino acids. The V end was cut by 4 bases, the J end by 2 bases, with 13 bases between. The CDR3 loop is CASSKESSPYEQYF. The CDR3 DNA sequence: TGTGCCAGCAGCAAGGAGAGCTCTCCCTACGAGCAGTACTTC.

The V call is TRBV6-5, the J call TRBJ2-1; 9 bases are shared with TRBD1. Germline V CDR1 and CDR2: MNHEY, SVGAGI. CDR3 length equals 15 residues. J was trimmed by 2 bases and V by 6 bases; bases with no gene match: 5. The CDR3 nucleotides read TGTGCCAGCAGCATGGACAGGGGCCCCTACAATGAGCAGTTCTTC. Encoded protein: CASSMDRGPYNEQFF.

V and J are TRBV18 and TRBJ1-6; D unresolved. The CDR3 is 13 residues long. V lost 0 bases and J lost 8, with 5 bases in between. The germline V gene has CDR1 KGHSH and CDR2 LQKENI. As DNA, the CDR3 is TGTGCCAGCTCACCACCAATAGATTCACCCCTCCACTTT. This gives the protein CASSPPIDSPLHF.

This clone was seen only once. The rearrangement uses TRBV4-1 and TRBJ2-2, with D uncertain. The length of the CDR3 is 14 residues. Germline V gene data show CDR1 as MGHRA and CDR2 as YSYEKL. The ends were cut back, 1 base at V and 5 bases at J, with 8 bases in the middle. CDR3 sequence reads: CASSQGPQTGELFF. The CDR3 DNA is TGCGCCAGCAGCCAAGGGCCCCAGACCGGGGAGCTGTTTTTT.

The chain recombines TRBV29-1 with TRBJ2-7, with D tentatively TRBD1 (6 bases). The germline V and J ends were trimmed by 2 bases and 2 bases, with 7 bases remaining between them. Germline CDR1 is SQVTM and CDR2 is ANQGSEA. The CDR3 length is 12 residues. CDR3 residues: CSVETGTYEQYF. The CDR3 DNA reads TGCAGCGTTGAAACAGGGACCTACGAGCAGTACTTC.

The chain recombines TRBV6-5 with TRBJ1-1; D gene unclear. The V gene's germline CDR1 is MNHEY and CDR2 SVGAGI. CDR3 length equals 13 residues. Trimming took off 6 bases at V and 3 bases at J, with 11 bases between the two ends. This chain's CDR3 is CASSRILDTEAFF. CDR3 DNA sequence: TGTGCCAGCAGCCGAATCTTGGACACTGAAGCTTTCTTT.

The chain has TRBV9 and TRBJ2-7, with a weak D call TRBD2 (6 bases). V dropped 0 bases and J dropped 3 bases, with 16 bases sitting between them. Germline CDR1 and CDR2: SGDLS and YYNGEE. The CDR3 sequence is 16 residues long. As DNA, the CDR3 is TGTGCCAGCAGCGTAGCGGGGGTGCAAAGTGGCTACGAGCAGTACTTC. As protein: CASSVAGVQSGYEQYF.

The chain is built from TRBV19 and TRBJ1-2, with D hard to call. The CDR3 consists of 13 residues. Germline V gene lookup returns CDR1 LNHDA and CDR2 SQIVND (reference sequence). Trimming left V 10 bases short and J 3 bases short, with 15 bases between. The CDR3 is CATRTLSDYGYTF. CDR3 bases: TGTGCCACGCGGACCCTGAGTGACTATGGCTACACCTTC.

The chain couples TRBV5-1 to TRBJ1-1; 8 bases match TRBD1. V gave up 4 bases and J gave up 2 bases; unmatched junction bases: 10. Germline V lookup: CDR1 SGHRS, CDR2 YFSETQ. This CDR3 region has 16 residues. Here the CDR3 reads CASSIQDRVSNTEAFF. The CDR3 DNA reads as TGCGCCAGCAGCATACAGGACAGGGTCTCCAACACTGAAGCTTTCTTT.